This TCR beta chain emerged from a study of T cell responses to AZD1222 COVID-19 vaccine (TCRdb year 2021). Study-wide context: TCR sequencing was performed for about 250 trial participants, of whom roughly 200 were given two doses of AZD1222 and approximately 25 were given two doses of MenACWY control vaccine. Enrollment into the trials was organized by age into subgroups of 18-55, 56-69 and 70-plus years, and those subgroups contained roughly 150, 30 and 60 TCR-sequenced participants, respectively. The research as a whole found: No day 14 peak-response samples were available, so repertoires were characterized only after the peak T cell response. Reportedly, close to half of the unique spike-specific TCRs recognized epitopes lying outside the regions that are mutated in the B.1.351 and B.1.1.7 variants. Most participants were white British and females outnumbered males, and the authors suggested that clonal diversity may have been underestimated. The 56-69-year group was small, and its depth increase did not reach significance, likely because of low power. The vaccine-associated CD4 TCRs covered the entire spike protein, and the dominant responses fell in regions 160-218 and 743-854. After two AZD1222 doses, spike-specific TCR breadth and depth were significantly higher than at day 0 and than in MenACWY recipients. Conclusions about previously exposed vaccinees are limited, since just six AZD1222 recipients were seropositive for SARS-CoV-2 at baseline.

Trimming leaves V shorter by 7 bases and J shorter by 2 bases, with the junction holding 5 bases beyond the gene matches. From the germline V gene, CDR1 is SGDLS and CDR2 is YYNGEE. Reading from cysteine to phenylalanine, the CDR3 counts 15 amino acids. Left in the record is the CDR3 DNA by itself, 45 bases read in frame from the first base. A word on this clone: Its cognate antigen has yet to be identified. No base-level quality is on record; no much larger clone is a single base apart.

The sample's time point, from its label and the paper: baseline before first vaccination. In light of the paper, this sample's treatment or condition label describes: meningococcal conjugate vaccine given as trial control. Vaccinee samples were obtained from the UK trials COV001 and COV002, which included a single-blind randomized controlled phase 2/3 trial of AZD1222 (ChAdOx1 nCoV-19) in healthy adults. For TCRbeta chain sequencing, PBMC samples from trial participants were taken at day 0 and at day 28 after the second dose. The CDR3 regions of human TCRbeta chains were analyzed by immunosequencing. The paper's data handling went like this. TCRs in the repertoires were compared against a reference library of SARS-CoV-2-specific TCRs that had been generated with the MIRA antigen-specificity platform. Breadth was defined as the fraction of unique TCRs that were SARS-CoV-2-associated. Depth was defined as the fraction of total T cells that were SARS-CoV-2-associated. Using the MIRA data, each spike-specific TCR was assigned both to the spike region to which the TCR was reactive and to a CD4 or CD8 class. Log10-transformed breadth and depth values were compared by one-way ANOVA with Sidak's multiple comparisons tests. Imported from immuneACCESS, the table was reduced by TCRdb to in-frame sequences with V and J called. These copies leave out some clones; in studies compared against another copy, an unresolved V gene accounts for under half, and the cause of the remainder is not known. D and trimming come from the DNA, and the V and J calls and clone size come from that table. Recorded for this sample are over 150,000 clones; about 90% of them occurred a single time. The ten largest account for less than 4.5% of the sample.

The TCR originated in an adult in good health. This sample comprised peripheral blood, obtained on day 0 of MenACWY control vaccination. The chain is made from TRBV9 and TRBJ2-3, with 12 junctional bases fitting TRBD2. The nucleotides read TGTGCCAGCTCCCCTAGCGGGAGGGACACAGATACGCAGTATTTT. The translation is CASSPSGRDTDTQYF.